This paragraph covers one TCR beta chain sequence. Profiling relied on immunoSEQ multiplex PCR, and the TCRdb table lists in-frame clones only, not all of them. The sample carries about 380,000 clones, about 95% recorded once. The data stem from a study of shared T cell receptors in the human thymus. V shed 3 bases, J shed 1 base, and the junction held 3 bases outside the gene matches. Germline lookup yields CDR1 MNHNS and CDR2 SASEGT. The CDR3 is 14 residues long. V gene TRBV6-1 combines with J gene TRBJ2-7; 7 bases fit TRBD1. The receptor was derived from a human donor. The sequenced sample was thymocytes. The CDR3 DNA sequence: TGTGCCAGCAGTGATCAGGGACAGTCCTACGAGCAGTACTTC. Amino acids: CASSDQGQSYEQYF.